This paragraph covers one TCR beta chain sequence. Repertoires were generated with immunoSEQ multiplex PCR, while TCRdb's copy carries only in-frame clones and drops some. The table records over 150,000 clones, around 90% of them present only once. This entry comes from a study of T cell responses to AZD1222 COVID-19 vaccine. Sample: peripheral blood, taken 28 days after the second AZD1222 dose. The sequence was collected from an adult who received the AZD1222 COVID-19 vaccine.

This CDR3 is CGGARDTEAFF. The CDR3 DNA follows: TGCGGGGGGGCTCGGGACACTGAAGCTTTCTTT. The chain is built from TRBV20-1 and TRBJ1-1; D is possibly TRBD1 (6 bases). The CDR3 extends over 11 amino acids. CDR1 is DFQATT and CDR2 is SNEGSKA in the germline V gene (reference sequence).